These T cell receptor beta chains were read from a single sample in a study of shared clonotypes between healthy human individuals. The data were produced by immunoSEQ multiplex PCR, yet TCRdb's version contains in-frame clones alone and is incomplete. The repertoire holds more than 600,000 clones, with under 95% as singletons. Sequenced input: naive CD8+ T cells sorted from blood. The receptors were sampled from a man younger than 45 in good health. Both conserved end residues are part of each CDR3. A D gene is named only where the DNA matches it firmly. Some rows have no size entry. The others give once, few or many, or a class for an expanded clone.

v_gene,d_gene,abundance,j_gene,CDR3nt,CDR3aa
TRBV7-8,TRBD2,.,TRBJ2-5,TGTGCCAGCAGCAACAAACTAGCGGGAGGGCCCGAGACCCAGTACTTC,CASSNKLAGGPETQYF
TRBV25-1,TRBD1,.,TRBJ2-7,TGTGCCAGCTCAGGGGGTAAATACGAGCAGTACTTC,CASSGGKYEQYF
TRBV5-6,TRBD2,.,TRBJ2-3,TGTGCCAGCAGCTCAGGGACTAGCGCAAGCACAGATACGCAGTATTTT,CASSSGTSASTDTQYF
TRBV6-5,TRBD2,.,TRBJ2-1,TGTGCCAGCAGTAGGACTAGCGGGAGTGCGGATGAGCAGTTCTTC,CASSRTSGSADEQFF
TRBV5-4,TRBD2,.,TRBJ2-3,TGTGCCAGCAGTTTGGGACTAGCAGGCACAGATACGCAGTATTTT,CASSLGLAGTDTQYF
TRBV6-1,.,.,TRBJ1-2,TGTGCCAGCAGAATAAGGGACTCCAACTATGGCTACACCTTC,CASRIRDSNYGYTF
TRBV6-1,TRBD1,.,TRBJ2-2,TGTGCCAGCAGGGAAGCTCCGGGACAGGGGGGCGGCGGGGAGCTGTTTTTT,CASREAPGQGGGGELFF
TRBV5-1,TRBD1,.,TRBJ2-7,TGCGCCAGCAGCGATGGGACAGGGATGAGCTACGAGCAGTACTTC,CASSDGTGMSYEQYF
TRBV21-1,.,few,TRBJ2-3,TGTGCCAGCAGCAAGAAGCCGCGGTGGGGACACACAGATACGCAGTATTTT,CASSKKPRWGHTDTQYF
TRBV27,.,.,TRBJ1-1,TGTGCCAGCAGTACATACCTCTTCGACACGAACACTGAAGCTTTCTTT,CASSTYLFDTNTEAFF
TRBV10-3,TRBD1,.,TRBJ2-5,TGTGCCATCAGTGACGGGGGACAGGGGGCGTGGGAGACCCAGTACTTC,CAISDGGQGAWETQYF
TRBV28,TRBD1,.,TRBJ2-7,TGTGCCAGCAGTTCCGACAGGGGAAGCTACGAGCAGTACTTC,CASSSDRGSYEQYF
TRBV5-1,TRBD1,.,TRBJ1-1,TGCGCCAGCAGCCCCCCCGGGACAGGGATCGGGAACACTGAAGCTTTCTTT,CASSPPGTGIGNTEAFF
TRBV11-2,TRBD2,.,TRBJ2-7,TGTGCCAGCAGCTTAGCGGGAGGGCCCTCAATCGAGCAGTACTTC,CASSLAGGPSIEQYF
TRBV4-3,TRBD1,.,TRBJ1-5,TGCGCCAGCAGCCAGGACAGGGCGAGCAATCAGCCCCAGCATTTT,CASSQDRASNQPQHF
TRBV2,.,.,TRBJ2-7,TGTGCCAGCATGATCCTTAGCTCCTACGAGCAGTACTTC,CASMILSSYEQYF
TRBV11-2,TRBD1,once,TRBJ1-1,TGTGCCAGCAGCTCGGGAGGACAGGGGGCGAACACTGAAGCTTTCTTT,CASSSGGQGANTEAFF
TRBV11-3,.,once,TRBJ2-3,TGTGCCAGCAGCTCCGAGGGCGGTACGCAGTATTTT,CASSSEGGTQYF
TRBV5-6,.,once,TRBJ2-2,TGTGCCAGCAGCTTGTCTGGTGTCGGGACGGTTAGGCCCGGGGAGCTGTTTTTT,CASSLSGVGTVRPGELFF
TRBV27,.,.,TRBJ2-7,TGTGCCAGCAGTCATTCGATTCCCGGGGGATTCTCCTACGAGCAGTACTTC,CASSHSIPGGFSYEQYF
TRBV9,TRBD2,.,TRBJ2-3,TGTGCCAGCAGCGCCCGGGGCGGGGGAACCACAGATACGCAGTATTTT,CASSARGGGTTDTQYF
TRBV9,TRBD1,.,TRBJ2-7,TGTGCCAGCAGCCAAGGACAGGGGCGATCCTACGAGCAGTACTTC,CASSQGQGRSYEQYF
TRBV7-3,.,.,TRBJ1-5,TGTGCCAGCACCTTATCGGCTCGGGACCGTAGCAATCAGCCCCAGCATTTT,CASTLSARDRSNQPQHF
TRBV5-6,.,.,TRBJ2-1,TGTGCCAGCAGCTTTAACAATGAGCAGTTCTTC,CASSFNNEQFF
TRBV19,.,.,TRBJ2-2,TGTGCCAGTATATCCGCAACCGACACCGGGGAGCTGTTTTTT,CASISATDTGELFF
TRBV2,.,.,TRBJ1-1,TGTGCCAGCATCAAGGGTTCTGAAGCTTTCTTT,CASIKGSEAFF
TRBV7-8,TRBD2,once,TRBJ2-5,TGTGCCAGCAGCCCGCTAGCGGGAGGGCCTGTATCGTACCAAGAGACCCAGTACTTC,CASSPLAGGPVSYQETQYF
TRBV11-2,TRBD2,.,TRBJ2-1,TGTGCCAGCAGCTCGATACTAGCGGGAGCCTACAATGAGCAGTTCTTC,CASSSILAGAYNEQFF
TRBV9,TRBD1,.,TRBJ2-3,TGTGCCAGCAGCCCAGGGACAGTCAGCACAGATACGCAGTATTTT,CASSPGTVSTDTQYF
TRBV27,TRBD2,.,TRBJ2-2,TGTGCCAGCAGTCCCAACCCGGGACTAGCGGGAGGCGGGGAGCTGTTTTTT,CASSPNPGLAGGGELFF
TRBV7-2,.,.,TRBJ1-5,TGTGCCAGCAGCTTGGGACGGGGAGGCAATCAGCCCCAGCATTTT,CASSLGRGGNQPQHF
TRBV27,TRBD1,.,TRBJ2-7,TGTGCCAGCAGGGGGACAGAATACTACGAGCAGTACTTC,CASRGTEYYEQYF
TRBV11-2,.,.,TRBJ2-1,TGTGCCAGCAGCTGGCGGCCTGGGGAGCAGTTCTTC,CASSWRPGEQFF
TRBV21-1,.,.,TRBJ2-3,TGTGCCAGCAGCACCAGGACTAGCGGGAGGTTCACAGATACGCAGTATTTT,CASSTRTSGRFTDTQYF
TRBV5-6,.,once,TRBJ1-1,TGTGCCAGCAGCTTGCAAAGGGGGAGGGGTGAAGCTTTCTTT,CASSLQRGRGEAFF
TRBV9,TRBD2,once,TRBJ2-7,TGTGCCAGCAGCGTAGAAGGGGGGACTAGCGGGATGTACGAGCAGTACTTC,CASSVEGGTSGMYEQYF
TRBV5-5,TRBD1,.,TRBJ2-1,TGTGCCAGCAGCCCGGAGGACAGGGACCTTTCAATCGGGCAGTTCTTC,CASSPEDRDLSIGQFF
TRBV11-2,.,once,TRBJ2-7,TGTGCCAGCAGCCTCCCCGCCTTCCCCCGGCCCTACGAGCAGTACTTC,CASSLPAFPRPYEQYF
TRBV15,.,.,TRBJ2-7,TGTGCCACCAGCAGAGATATTGACCGCTCCTACGAGCAGTACTTC,CATSRDIDRSYEQYF
TRBV7-9,.,few,TRBJ2-2,TGTGCCAGCAGCTCCACAGTTTCAGGGCGTACGGGAAACACCGGGGAGCTGTTTTTT,CASSSTVSGRTGNTGELFF
TRBV4-1,.,once,TRBJ2-7,TGCGCCAGCAGCCAAGTGGGGGGGCAGGACGAGCAGTACTTC,CASSQVGGQDEQYF
TRBV5-1,.,.,TRBJ2-1,TGCGCCAGCAGCTTGGCTGCGTCCACCTACAATGAGCAGTTCTTC,CASSLAASTYNEQFF
TRBV23-1,.,.,TRBJ2-7,TGCGCCAGCAATATTCGGGCACGAGTAGGCGAGCAGTACTTC,CASNIRARVGEQYF
TRBV27,.,.,TRBJ2-2,.,CASSSSTLRRTNTGELFF
TRBV19,TRBD2,.,TRBJ2-5,TGTGCCAGTAGTATAGATCAGCGGGAGGGCCTGGAGACCCAGTACTTC,CASSIDQREGLETQYF